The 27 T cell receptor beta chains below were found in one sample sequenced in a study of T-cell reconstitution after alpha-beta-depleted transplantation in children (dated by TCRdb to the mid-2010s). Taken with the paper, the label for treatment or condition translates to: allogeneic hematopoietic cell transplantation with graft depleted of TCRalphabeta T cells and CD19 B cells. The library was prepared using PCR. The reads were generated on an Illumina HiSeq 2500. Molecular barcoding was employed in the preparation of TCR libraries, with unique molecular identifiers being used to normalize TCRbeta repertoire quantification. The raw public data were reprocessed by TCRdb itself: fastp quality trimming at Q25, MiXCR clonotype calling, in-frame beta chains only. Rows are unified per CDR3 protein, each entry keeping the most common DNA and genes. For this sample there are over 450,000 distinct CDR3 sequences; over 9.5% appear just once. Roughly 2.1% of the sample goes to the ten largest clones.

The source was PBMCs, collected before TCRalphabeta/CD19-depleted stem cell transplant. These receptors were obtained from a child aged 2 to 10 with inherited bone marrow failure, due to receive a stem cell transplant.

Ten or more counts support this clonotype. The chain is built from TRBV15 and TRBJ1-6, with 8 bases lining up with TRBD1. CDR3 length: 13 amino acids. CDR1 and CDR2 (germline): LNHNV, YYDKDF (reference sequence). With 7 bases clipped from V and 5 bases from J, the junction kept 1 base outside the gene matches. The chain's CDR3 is CATKGQDNSPLHF. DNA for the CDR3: TGTGCCACCAAGGGACAGGATAATTCACCCCTCCACTTT.

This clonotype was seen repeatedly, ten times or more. CDR3 loop: CSATSTGTGELFF. CDR3 in DNA: TGCAGCGCCACATCCACGGGCACCGGGGAGCTGTTTTTT. The chain has TRBV29-1 and TRBJ2-2; D call uncertain. The CDR3 spans 13 residues. Germline lookup yields CDR1 SQVTM and CDR2 ANQGSEA. Trimming left V 7 bases short and J 4 bases short, with 13 bases between.

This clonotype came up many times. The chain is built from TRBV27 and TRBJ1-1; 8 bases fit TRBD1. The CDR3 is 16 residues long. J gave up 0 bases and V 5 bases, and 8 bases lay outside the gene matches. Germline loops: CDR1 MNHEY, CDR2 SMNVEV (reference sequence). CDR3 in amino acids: CASSLGQGGLNTEAFF. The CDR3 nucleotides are TGTGCCAGCAGTCTCGGACAGGGTGGATTGAACACTGAAGCTTTCTTT.

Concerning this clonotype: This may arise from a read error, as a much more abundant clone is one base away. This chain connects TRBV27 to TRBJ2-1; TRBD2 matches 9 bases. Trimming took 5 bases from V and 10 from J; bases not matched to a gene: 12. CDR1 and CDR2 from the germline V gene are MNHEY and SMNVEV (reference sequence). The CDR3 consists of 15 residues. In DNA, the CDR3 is TGTGCCAGCAGTAGACTAGCGGAACCTAGTGAGGAGCAGTTCTTC. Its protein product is CASSRLAEPSEEQFF.

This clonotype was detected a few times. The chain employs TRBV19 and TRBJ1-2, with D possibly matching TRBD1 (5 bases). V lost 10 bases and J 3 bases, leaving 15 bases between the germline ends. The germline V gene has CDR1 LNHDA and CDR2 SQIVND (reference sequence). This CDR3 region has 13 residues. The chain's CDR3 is CAITLDSHYGYTF. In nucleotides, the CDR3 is TGTGCCATCACACTCGACAGTCACTATGGCTACACCTTC.

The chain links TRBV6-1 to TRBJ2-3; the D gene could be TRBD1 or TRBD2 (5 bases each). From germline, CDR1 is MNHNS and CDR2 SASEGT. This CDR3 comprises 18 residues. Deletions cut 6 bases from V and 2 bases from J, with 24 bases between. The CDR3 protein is CASSHYILTGLTTDTQYF. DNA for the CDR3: TGTGCCAGCAGCCACTACATCCTCACGGGGCTAACCACAGATACGCAGTATTTT.

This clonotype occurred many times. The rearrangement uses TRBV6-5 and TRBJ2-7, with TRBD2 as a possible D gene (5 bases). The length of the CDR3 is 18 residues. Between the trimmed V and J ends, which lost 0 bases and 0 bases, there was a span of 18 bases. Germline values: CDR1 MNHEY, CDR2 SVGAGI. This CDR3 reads CASSYSYSPEDSSYEQYF. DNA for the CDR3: TGTGCCAGCAGTTACTCTTACTCCCCCGAGGACTCCTCCTACGAGCAGTACTTC.

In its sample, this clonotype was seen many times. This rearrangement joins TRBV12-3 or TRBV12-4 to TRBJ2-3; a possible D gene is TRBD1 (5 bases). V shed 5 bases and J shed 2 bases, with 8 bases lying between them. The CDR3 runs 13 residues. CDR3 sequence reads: CASSQTDTDTQYF. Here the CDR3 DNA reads TGTGCCAGCAGTCAGACAGACACAGATACGCAGTATTTT.

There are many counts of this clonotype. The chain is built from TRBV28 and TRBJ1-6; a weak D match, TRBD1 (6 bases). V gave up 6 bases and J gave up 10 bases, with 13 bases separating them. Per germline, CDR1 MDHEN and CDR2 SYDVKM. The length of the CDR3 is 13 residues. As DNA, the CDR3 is TGTGCCAGCAGCCTCCGGACAGAATCACCCCTCCACTTT. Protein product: CASSLRTESPLHF. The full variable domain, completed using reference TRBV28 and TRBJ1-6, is DVKVTQSSRYLVKRTGEKVFLECVQDMDHENMFWYRQDPGLGLRLIYFSYDVKMKEKGDIPEGYSVSREKKERFSLILESASTNQTSMYLCASSLRTESPLHFGNGTRLTVT.

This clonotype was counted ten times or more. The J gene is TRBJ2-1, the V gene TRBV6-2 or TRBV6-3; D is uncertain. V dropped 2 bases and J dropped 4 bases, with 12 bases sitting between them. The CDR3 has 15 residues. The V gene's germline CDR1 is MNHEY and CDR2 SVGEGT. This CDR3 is CASSYDRAWYNEQFF. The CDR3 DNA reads TGTGCCAGCAGTTACGATAGGGCCTGGTACAATGAGCAGTTCTTC.

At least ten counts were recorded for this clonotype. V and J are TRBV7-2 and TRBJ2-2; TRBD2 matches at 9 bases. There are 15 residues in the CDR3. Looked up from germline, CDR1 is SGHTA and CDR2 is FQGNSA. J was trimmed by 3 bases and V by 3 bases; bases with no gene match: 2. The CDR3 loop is CASSFSGGYTGELFF. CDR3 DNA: TGTGCCAGCAGCTTCAGCGGGGGGTACACCGGGGAGCTGTTTTTT.

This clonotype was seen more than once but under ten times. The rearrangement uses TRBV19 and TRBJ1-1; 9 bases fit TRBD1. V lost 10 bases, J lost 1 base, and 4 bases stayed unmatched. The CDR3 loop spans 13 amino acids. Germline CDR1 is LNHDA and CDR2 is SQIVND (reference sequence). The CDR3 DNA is TGTGCCATAAACAGGGGGCCGAACACTGAAGCTTTCTTT. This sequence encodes CAINRGPNTEAFF.

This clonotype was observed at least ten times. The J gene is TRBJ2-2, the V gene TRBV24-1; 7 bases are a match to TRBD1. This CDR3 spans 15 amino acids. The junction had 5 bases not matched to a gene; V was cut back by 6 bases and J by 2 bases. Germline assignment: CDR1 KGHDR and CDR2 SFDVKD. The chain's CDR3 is CATSFPGGNTGELFF. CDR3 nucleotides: TGTGCCACCAGTTTTCCAGGGGGTAACACCGGGGAGCTGTTTTTT.

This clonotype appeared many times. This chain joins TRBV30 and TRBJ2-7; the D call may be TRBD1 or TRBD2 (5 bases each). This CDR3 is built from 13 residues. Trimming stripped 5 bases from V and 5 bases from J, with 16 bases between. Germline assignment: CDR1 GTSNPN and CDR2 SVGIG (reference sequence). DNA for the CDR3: TGTGCCTGGGGCTTAACCGGGACCGACGAGCAGTACTTC. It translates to CAWGLTGTDEQYF.

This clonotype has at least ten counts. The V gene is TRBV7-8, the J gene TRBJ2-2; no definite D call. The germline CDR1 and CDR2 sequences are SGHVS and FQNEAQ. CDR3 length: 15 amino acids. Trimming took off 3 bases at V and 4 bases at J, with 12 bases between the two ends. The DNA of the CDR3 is TGTGCCAGCAGCTTGATCGGGCACAGCACCGGGGAGCTGTTTTTT. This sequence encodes CASSLIGHSTGELFF.

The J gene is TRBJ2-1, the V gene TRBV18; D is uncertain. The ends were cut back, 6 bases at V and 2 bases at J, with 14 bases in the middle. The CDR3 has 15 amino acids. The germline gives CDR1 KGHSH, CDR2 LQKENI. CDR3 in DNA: TGTGCCAGCTCCCCGATGTCGCGACCCTACAATGAGCAGTTCTTC. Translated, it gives CASSPMSRPYNEQFF. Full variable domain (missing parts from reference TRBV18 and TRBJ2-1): NAGVMQNPRHLVRRRGQEARLRCSPMKGHSHVYWYRQLPEEGLKFMVYLQKENIIDESGMPKERFSAEFPKEGPSILRIQQVVRGDSAAYFCASSPMSRPYNEQFFGPGTRLTVL.

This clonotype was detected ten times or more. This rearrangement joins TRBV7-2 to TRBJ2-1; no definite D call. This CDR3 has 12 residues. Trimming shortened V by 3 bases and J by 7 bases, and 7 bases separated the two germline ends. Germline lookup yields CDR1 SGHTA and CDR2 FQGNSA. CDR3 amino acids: CASSFFWNEQFF. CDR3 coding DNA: TGTGCCAGCAGCTTTTTCTGGAATGAGCAGTTCTTC.

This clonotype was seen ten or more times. The CDR3 sequence: CASSYSARDHNEQFF. The CDR3, as DNA: TGTGCCAGCAGTTACTCGGCTAGGGATCACAATGAGCAGTTCTTC. V and J are TRBV6-2 or TRBV6-3 and TRBJ2-1; D unresolved. The CDR3 totals 15 residues. V lost 0 bases to trimming and J lost 5 bases, with 11 bases between them. The germline gives CDR1 MNHEY, CDR2 SVGEGT.

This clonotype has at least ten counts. As DNA, the CDR3 is TGTGCCAGCAGTTTTTCCCAGGGTGGGACCGGGGAGCTGTTTTTT. Protein sequence: CASSFSQGGTGELFF. This sequence joins TRBV12-3 or TRBV12-4 and TRBJ2-2; TRBD1 is a possible D gene (5 bases). There are 15 residues in the CDR3. V was clipped by 3 bases and J by 5 bases, with 13 bases between them.

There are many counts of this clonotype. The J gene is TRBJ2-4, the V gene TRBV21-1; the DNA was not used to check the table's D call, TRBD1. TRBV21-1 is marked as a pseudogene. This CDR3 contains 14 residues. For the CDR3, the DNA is TGTGCCAGCAGCATTCCGGACAGTTGGGGCATTCAGTACTTC. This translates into CASSIPDSWGIQYF.

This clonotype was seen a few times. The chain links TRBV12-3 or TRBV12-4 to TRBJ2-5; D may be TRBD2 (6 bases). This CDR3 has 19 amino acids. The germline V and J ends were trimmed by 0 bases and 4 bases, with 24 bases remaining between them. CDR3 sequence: CASSLAPGDWGGGRETQYF. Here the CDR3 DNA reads TGTGCCAGCAGTTTAGCGCCCGGGGATTGGGGAGGCGGACGAGAGACCCAGTACTTC.

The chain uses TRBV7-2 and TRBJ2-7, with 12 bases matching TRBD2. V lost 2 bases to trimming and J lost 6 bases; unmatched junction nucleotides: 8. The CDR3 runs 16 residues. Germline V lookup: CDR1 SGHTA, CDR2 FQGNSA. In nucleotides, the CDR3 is TGTGCCAGCAGCTTATCGACTAGCGGGAGCGTGGGCGAGCAGTACTTC. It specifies CASSLSTSGSVGEQYF.

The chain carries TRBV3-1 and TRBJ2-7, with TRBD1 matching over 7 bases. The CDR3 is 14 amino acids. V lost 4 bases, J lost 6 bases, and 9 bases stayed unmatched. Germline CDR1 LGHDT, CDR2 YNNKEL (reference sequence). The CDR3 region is CASSRTGTAREQYF. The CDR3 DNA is TGTGCCAGCAGCCGAACCGGGACAGCTCGCGAGCAGTACTTC.

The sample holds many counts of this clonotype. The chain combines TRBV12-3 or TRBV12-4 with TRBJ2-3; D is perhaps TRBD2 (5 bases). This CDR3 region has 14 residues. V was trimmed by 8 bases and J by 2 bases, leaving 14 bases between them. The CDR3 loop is CASSESGTTDTQYF. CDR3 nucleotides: TGTGCCAGCTCCGAAAGCGGAACCACAGATACGCAGTATTTT.

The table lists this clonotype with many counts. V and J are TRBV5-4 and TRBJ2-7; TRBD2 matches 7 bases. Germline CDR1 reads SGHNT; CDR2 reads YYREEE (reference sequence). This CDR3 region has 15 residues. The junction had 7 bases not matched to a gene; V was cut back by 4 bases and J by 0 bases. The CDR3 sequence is CASSNGLGISYEQYF. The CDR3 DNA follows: TGTGCCAGCAGCAACGGACTAGGGATCTCCTACGAGCAGTACTTC. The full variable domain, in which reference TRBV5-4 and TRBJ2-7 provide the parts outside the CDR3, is ETGVTQSPTHLIKTRGQQVTLRCSSQSGHNTVSWYQQALGQGPQFIFQYYREEENGRGNFPPRFSGLQFPNYSSELNVNALELDDSALYLCASSNGLGISYEQYFGPGTRLTVT.

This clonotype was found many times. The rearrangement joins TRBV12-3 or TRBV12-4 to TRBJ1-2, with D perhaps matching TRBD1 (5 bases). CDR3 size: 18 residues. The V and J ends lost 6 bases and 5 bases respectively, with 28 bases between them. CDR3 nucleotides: TGTGCCAGCAGATCGCAGGGTGCCACCATTCCCTTTTTTTATGGCTACACCTTC. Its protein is CASRSQGATIPFFYGYTF.

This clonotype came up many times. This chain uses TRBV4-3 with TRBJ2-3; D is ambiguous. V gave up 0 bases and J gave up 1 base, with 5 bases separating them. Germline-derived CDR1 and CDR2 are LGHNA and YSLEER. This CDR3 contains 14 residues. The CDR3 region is CASSQETRTDTQYF. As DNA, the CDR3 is TGCGCCAGCAGCCAAGAGACGCGCACAGATACGCAGTATTTT.